The 32 T cell receptor beta chains presented below share a single source sample, sequenced in a study of T-cell reconstitution after alpha-beta-depleted transplantation in children. TCRbeta library construction was performed incorporating unique molecular identifiers. TCRdb used MiXCR to reprocess the PCR reads, holding one entry per CDR3 protein. Here the sample spans about a million distinct CDR3 sequences, about 29% being singletons. Material: PBMCs, mostly from graft donor cells, obtained 360 days after TCRalphabeta/CD19-depleted stem cell transplant. These receptor sequences come from a boy in the first two years of life who had a stem cell transplant for SCID, so the T cells may come from the graft donor.

The J gene is TRBJ2-4, the V gene TRBV4-2; D is undetermined. Between the trimmed V and J ends, which lost 0 bases and 0 bases, there was a span of 15 bases. The germline gives CDR1 LGHNA, CDR2 YNFKEQ. The CDR3 covers 18 residues. CDR3 amino acids: CASSQDLKRTLAKNIQYF. For the CDR3, the DNA is TGTGCCAGCAGCCAAGATCTAAAAAGGACCCTAGCCAAAAACATTCAGTACTTC.

This clonotype was observed once. This chain links TRBV5-1 with TRBJ2-7, with D unclear. The germline V gene encodes CDR1 SGHRS and CDR2 YFSETQ. The CDR3 is 13 residues long. Trimming pared 0 bases from V and 6 bases from J, leaving 10 bases between. CDR3 sequence reads: CASSLAPPREQYF. CDR3 sequence (DNA): TGCGCCAGCAGCTTGGCGCCCCCACGCGAGCAGTACTTC.

This chain uses TRBV20-1 with TRBJ2-5; D remains unclear. The CDR3 sequence is 13 residues long. The V end lost 1 base, the J end lost 3 bases, and 9 bases lay between the germline ends. CDR1 and CDR2 (germline): DFQATT, SNEGSKA (reference sequence). This chain's CDR3 is CSARGLKKETQYF. The CDR3 DNA sequence: TGCAGTGCTAGAGGTCTGAAAAAAGAGACCCAGTACTTC.

This clonotype was observed at least ten times. This chain joins TRBV4-1 and TRBJ2-3, with 8 positions matching TRBD2. CDR3 length equals 16 residues. V trimming: 5 bases; J trimming: 4 bases; junction bases outside the gene matches: 11. CDR1 and CDR2 (germline): MGHRA, YSYEKL. As DNA, the CDR3 is TGCGCCAGCAGCTCAACTAGCGGCGGGAGCGCAGATACGCAGTATTTT. Its translation is CASSSTSGGSADTQYF.

The chain has TRBV29-1 and TRBJ2-7; 8 nucleotides line up with TRBD1. Germline V gives CDR1 SQVTM, CDR2 ANQGSEA. The J segment lost 2 bases and the V segment lost 5 bases, leaving 14 bases of the junction unmatched. This CDR3 contains 16 residues. The CDR3 nucleotides read TGCAGCGTTCTGGGGCCCCGGACAGGGATCACCTACGAGCAGTACTTC. It specifies CSVLGPRTGITYEQYF.

This clonotype has just one count. The chain is built from TRBV7-6 and TRBJ2-5; the match to TRBD1 covers 8 bases. Germline V CDR1 and CDR2: SGHVS, FNYEAQ. The CDR3 runs to 15 residues. The V and J ends lost 5 bases and 4 bases, in that order; junction bases with no gene match: 9. Here the CDR3 reads CASSNRPQGGETQYF. As DNA, the CDR3 is TGTGCCAGCAGCAATAGGCCACAGGGGGGAGAGACCCAGTACTTC.

This sequence joins TRBV7-6 and TRBJ2-7, with 10 bases fitting TRBD1. Germline lookup yields CDR1 SGHVS and CDR2 FNYEAQ. The V and J ends lost 4 bases and 3 bases, in that order; junction bases with no gene match: 6. This CDR3 has 15 amino acids. DNA of the CDR3: TGTGCCAGCAGCTCCCTGACAGGGGGCGGCTACGAGCAGTACTTC. It codes for CASSSLTGGGYEQYF. The full variable domain, its missing parts supplied by reference TRBV7-6 and TRBJ2-7, is GAGVSQSPRYKVTKRGQDVALRCDPISGHVSLYWYRQALGQGPEFLTYFNYEAQQDKSGLPNDRFSAERPEGSISTLTIQRTEQRDSAMYRCASSSLTGGGYEQYFGPGTRLTVT.

The chain uses TRBV4-1 and TRBJ2-5; D possibly corresponds to TRBD1 (5 bases). V shed 2 bases and J shed 0 bases, with 10 bases lying between them. This CDR3 has 15 residues. Germline V gene sequence: CDR1 MGHRA, CDR2 YSYEKL. CDR3 nucleotides: TGCGCCAGCAGCCAAACGACAGTGTACCAAGAGACCCAGTACTTC. It encodes CASSQTTVYQETQYF.

The chain carries TRBV29-1 and TRBJ2-1, with 7 nucleotides matching TRBD2. This CDR3 comprises 13 residues. With 3 bases clipped from V and 8 bases from J, the junction kept 7 bases outside the gene matches. The germline V gene encodes CDR1 SQVTM and CDR2 ANQGSEA. The chain's CDR3 is CSVDPGGADEQFF. The CDR3 DNA is TGCAGCGTTGATCCGGGGGGAGCCGATGAGCAGTTCTTC.

This chain connects TRBV20-1 to TRBJ2-5; tentatively, D is TRBD2 (7 bases). CDR1 is DFQATT and CDR2 is SNEGSKA in the germline V gene (reference sequence). The CDR3 runs to 14 residues. The V end lost 3 bases, the J end lost 0 bases, and 11 bases lay between the germline ends. This chain's CDR3 is CSARIGGDQETQYF. CDR3 nucleotides: TGCAGTGCTAGGATAGGGGGGGACCAAGAGACCCAGTACTTC.

The rearrangement links TRBV4-3 to TRBJ2-1, with a possible D match to TRBD1 (6 bases). The CDR3 is 15 residues long. The germline V gene encodes CDR1 LGHNA and CDR2 YSLEER. Deletions cut 0 bases from V and 10 bases from J, with 16 bases between. CDR3 sequence (DNA): TGCGCCAGCAGCCAAGATAGGTTGGGGGCATTGGAGCAGTTCTTC. Translating it yields CASSQDRLGALEQFF.

The chain joins TRBV14 to TRBJ1-2; 7 bases match TRBD1. The CDR3 has 15 amino acids. V lost 4 bases, J lost 5 bases, and 10 bases stayed unmatched. Per germline, CDR1 SGHDN and CDR2 FVKESK. The CDR3 DNA is TGTGCCAGCAGCCGAACCGGGACAGCCTCATATGGCTACACCTTC. This sequence encodes CASSRTGTASYGYTF.

The chain couples TRBV12-3 or TRBV12-4 to TRBJ1-1; D unresolved. The V end was cut by 6 bases, the J end by 4 bases, with 6 bases between. The CDR3 is 11 residues long. CDR3: CASRASTEAFF. CDR3 nucleotide sequence: TGTGCCAGCAGAGCCTCCACTGAAGCTTTCTTT.

This sequence joins TRBV11-2 and TRBJ2-3; 14 bases map to TRBD2. Germline CDR1 reads SGHAT; CDR2 reads FQNNGV. CDR3 length: 19 residues. The V gene end was trimmed by 7 bases and the J gene end by 3 bases; junction bases not matched to a gene: 15. The CDR3 DNA sequence: TGTGCCAGCACCAAAGAGCTGGGACTAGCGGGGGCACAGACAGATACGCAGTATTTT. Protein: CASTKELGLAGAQTDTQYF. The full variable domain, with the rest looked up from reference TRBV11-2 and TRBJ2-3, is EAGVAQSPRYKIIEKRQSVAFWCNPISGHATLYWYQQILGQGPKLLIQFQNNGVVDDSQLPKDRFSAERLKGVDSTLKIQPAKLEDSAVYLCASTKELGLAGAQTDTQYFGPGTRLTVL.

This clonotype has more than one count but fewer than ten. The chain recombines TRBV6-5 with TRBJ2-4, with TRBD1 matching over 7 bases. This CDR3 region has 14 residues. Germline lookup yields CDR1 MNHEY and CDR2 SVGAGI. Trimming took 5 bases from V and 1 from J; bases not matched to a gene: 2. The CDR3 reads CASSSRGAKNIQYF. The CDR3 region has the DNA TGTGCCAGCAGTAGCAGGGGGGCCAAAAACATTCAGTACTTC.

The chain uses TRBV12-3 or TRBV12-4 and TRBJ2-1; perhaps TRBD2 as D (6 bases). V lost 5 bases and J 5 bases, leaving 13 bases between the germline ends. This CDR3 is built from 14 residues. This chain's CDR3 is CASSPHGGNNEQFF. In DNA, the CDR3 is TGTGCCAGCAGTCCCCACGGGGGTAACAATGAGCAGTTCTTC.

As to this clonotype: Mismatch with germline at one junction end may stem from a read error. The gene calls are TRBV20-1 and TRBJ2-5; TRBD1 matches at 7 bases. Germline CDR1 DFQATT, CDR2 SNEGSKA (reference sequence). CDR3 length equals 14 residues. CDR3 nucleotide sequence: TGCAGTGCTGAGACAGGGATCAACCAGGAGACCCAGTACTTC. Its protein product is CSAETGINQETQYF.

The chain is built from TRBV20-1 and TRBJ1-4, with D hard to call. CDR3 length equals 14 residues. Germline CDR1 DFQATT, CDR2 SNEGSKA (reference sequence). V dropped 6 bases and J dropped 7 bases, with 18 bases sitting between them. The CDR3 reads CSARKGPVGEKLFF. The DNA of the CDR3 is TGCAGTGCCCGAAAGGGCCCGGTGGGTGAAAAACTGTTTTTT.

The gene calls are TRBV9 and TRBJ2-7; 7 nucleotides align to TRBD2. Germline-derived CDR1 and CDR2 are SGDLS and YYNGEE. This CDR3 region has 17 residues. The V gene end was trimmed by 0 bases and the J gene end by 5 bases; junction bases not matched to a gene: 14. The CDR3 DNA reads TGTGCCAGCAGCGTAGGAAGCGGGACTCTCTTGAGCCACGAGCAGTACTTC. Protein: CASSVGSGTLLSHEQYF.

This clonotype was observed once. The genes are TRBV7-9 and TRBJ2-3, with 8 bases lining up with TRBD2. The CDR3 runs 17 residues. V shed 4 bases and J 5 bases; nucleotides not matched to a gene: 14. CDR1 is SEHNR and CDR2 is FQNEAQ in the germline V gene (reference sequence). The CDR3 DNA reads as TGTGCCAGCAGCTCCCCTCGGGGGGGCAAAATAGGAGATACGCAGTATTTT. Its protein is CASSSPRGGKIGDTQYF.

The V gene is TRBV4-2, the J gene TRBJ1-2; no reliable D call. The germline gives CDR1 LGHNA, CDR2 YNFKEQ. CDR3 length equals 14 residues. V lost 4 bases, J lost 0 bases, and 9 bases lay in between. The CDR3 sequence is CASSRGGPNYGYTF. In nucleotides, the CDR3 is TGTGCCAGCAGCCGAGGCGGCCCTAACTATGGCTACACCTTC.

There are a few counts of this clonotype. The chain couples TRBV5-1 to TRBJ2-2; D is unclear. This CDR3 comprises 13 residues. Trimming left V 0 bases short and J 7 bases short, with 7 bases between. CDR1 is SGHRS and CDR2 is YFSETQ in the germline V gene. As DNA, the CDR3 is TGCGCCAGCAGCTTGGATGGCATCGGGGAGCTGTTTTTT. Its translation: CASSLDGIGELFF.

The chain links TRBV11-2 to TRBJ1-1; D may be TRBD1 (5 bases). The length of the CDR3 is 14 residues. Germline CDR1 and CDR2: SGHAT and FQNNGV. The germline V and J ends were trimmed by 3 bases and 7 bases, with 15 bases remaining between them. DNA for the CDR3: TGTGCCAGCAGCTTTGAGGCAGGGAAGAATGAAGCTTTCTTT. It codes for CASSFEAGKNEAFF.

The chain links TRBV21-1 to TRBJ2-7. TRBV21-1 is marked as a pseudogene. The CDR3 is made up of 15 amino acids. In DNA form, the CDR3 reads TGTGCCAGCAGCCACCACAGGGAGGCATCCTACGAGCAGTACTTC. It yields the protein CASSHHREASYEQYF.

The sample holds a few counts of this clonotype. The rearrangement uses TRBV20-1 and TRBJ2-7; D tentatively fits TRBD1 or TRBD2 (5 bases each). From germline, CDR1 is DFQATT and CDR2 SNEGSKA (reference sequence). The CDR3 consists of 18 residues. Trimming removed 0 bases from V and 0 bases from J, with 21 bases in between. This CDR3 reads CSARERGTRGTSSYEQYF. In DNA form, the CDR3 reads TGCAGTGCTAGAGAGAGAGGGACCCGGGGTACCAGCTCCTACGAGCAGTACTTC.

This clonotype was detected a few times. The chain couples TRBV24-1 to TRBJ2-7; 9 positions agree with TRBD1. The junction had 3 bases not matched to a gene; V was cut back by 7 bases and J by 0 bases. The CDR3 consists of 14 residues. Germline V gives CDR1 KGHDR, CDR2 SFDVKD. In DNA form, the CDR3 reads TGTGCCACCAGCCGGACAGGGGACTCCTACGAGCAGTACTTC. Translated, it gives CATSRTGDSYEQYF.

This clonotype turned up a few times. This chain uses TRBV29-1 with TRBJ1-3; D is uncertain. The CDR3 has 11 residues. Germline V CDR1 and CDR2: SQVTM, ANQGSEA. Between the trimmed V and J ends, which lost 7 bases and 2 bases, there was a span of 6 bases. The CDR3 loop reads CSAFAGNTIYF. CDR3 sequence (DNA): TGCAGCGCCTTCGCTGGAAACACCATATATTTT.

This clonotype has just a few counts. The chain joins TRBV5-1 to TRBJ1-6, with TRBD1 identical over 7 bases. J gave up 10 bases and V 4 bases, and 11 bases lay outside the gene matches. Per germline, CDR1 SGHRS and CDR2 YFSETQ. The CDR3 contains 15 residues. CDR3 DNA: TGCGCCAGCAGCATCCCCACCACAGGGGCCTCACCCCTCCACTTT. Protein: CASSIPTTGASPLHF.

V usage is TRBV30 and J usage is TRBJ2-1, with 7 bases fitting TRBD1. Germline trimming cut 3 bases from V and 0 bases from J; bases unmatched to any gene: 14. Germline assignment: CDR1 GTSNPN and CDR2 SVGIG (reference sequence). The CDR3 has 18 residues. CDR3 DNA sequence: TGTGCCTGGAGGGGGACAGTACGAGGGGGCAGCTCCTACAATGAGCAGTTCTTC. It is translated as CAWRGTVRGGSSYNEQFF.

Many counts were recorded for this clonotype. This rearrangement joins TRBV12-3 or TRBV12-4 to TRBJ2-7; 7 positions match TRBD1. The V and J ends lost 5 bases and 6 bases, in that order; junction bases with no gene match: 1. The CDR3 loop spans 11 amino acids. The CDR3 region has the DNA TGTGCCAGCAGTCGGACAGGCGAGCAGTACTTC. This gives the protein CASSRTGEQYF.

The chain links TRBV6-1 to TRBJ2-3, with 7 bases aligning to TRBD1. With 6 bases clipped from V and 6 bases from J, the junction kept 12 bases outside the gene matches. Germline values: CDR1 MNHNS, CDR2 SASEGT. This CDR3 comprises 15 residues. CDR3 sequence (DNA): TGTGCCAGCAGGCCAGCCGGGACAGTCGGTGATACGCAGTATTTT. This translates into CASRPAGTVGDTQYF.

The V call is TRBV5-1, the J call TRBJ2-7; D is perhaps TRBD2 (6 bases). The CDR3 has 11 amino acids. Trimming cost V 8 bases and J 4 bases, with 10 bases left between them. From germline, CDR1 is SGHRS and CDR2 YFSETQ. The CDR3 reads CARLGGYEQYF. The CDR3 DNA reads TGCGCCAGACTCGGAGGGTACGAGCAGTACTTC.